What follows are 27 T cell receptor beta chains derived from one specimen sequenced in a study of CD8+ T cells in alopecia areata. Following extraction, RNA underwent reverse transcription to cDNA, which served as the sequencing template. Assay: immunoSEQ multiplex PCR; the TCRdb copy retains only in-frame clones and omits some. Altogether about 130,000 clones are present, less than 70% being singletons, with the ten largest covering less than 20%. Treatment here: oral pan-JAK inhibitor, 5-10 mg twice daily. The sequencing used CD8+ T cells sorted from blood, collected at week 4, from a patient treated with tofacitinib. Receptors originate from a human donor with alopecia areata.

There are a few counts of this clone. This chain connects TRBV5-1 to TRBJ1-4; D unclear. V was shortened by 4 bases and J by 8 bases, with 15 bases between the two germline ends. Germline CDR1 and CDR2: SGHRS and YFSETQ. CDR3 length: 14 residues. This chain's CDR3 is CASSLEYLGEKLFF. The CDR3 region has the DNA TGCGCCAGCAGCCTGGAGTACCTTGGGGAAAAACTGTTTTTT.

A few counts support this clone. The gene calls are TRBV27 and TRBJ2-7; 8 bases are shared with TRBD2. Germline V gene lookup returns CDR1 MNHEY and CDR2 SMNVEV (reference sequence). The CDR3 has 13 amino acids. V lost 4 bases and J lost 5; bases outside the gene matches: 4. Here the CDR3 reads CASSSQLADEQYF. The CDR3 DNA reads as TGTGCCAGCAGTTCCCAACTAGCGGACGAGCAGTACTTC.

The V call is TRBV7-3, the J call TRBJ1-1; 8 bases are shared with TRBD1. The CDR3 covers 13 residues. Germline trimming cut 5 bases from V and 3 bases from J; bases unmatched to any gene: 2. CDR1 and CDR2 (germline): SGHTA, FQGTGA. CDR3 sequence: CASSQTGDTEAFF. The CDR3 DNA sequence: TGTGCCAGCAGCCAGACAGGGGACACTGAAGCTTTCTTT.

CDR3 sequence (DNA): TGTGCCACCAGCAGAGTACCCCTGAATCAGCCCCAGCATTTT. Translating gives CATSRVPLNQPQHF. The chain combines TRBV15 with TRBJ1-5, with D unresolved. The germline CDR1 and CDR2 sequences are LNHNV and YYDKDF (reference sequence). Trimming left V 1 base short and J 4 bases short, with 8 bases between. The CDR3 is made up of 14 amino acids.

In DNA, the CDR3 is TGTGCCAGCAGCTTATGGGGTGGCACTGAAGCTTTCTTT. Its protein product is CASSLWGGTEAFF. The chain employs TRBV7-9 and TRBJ1-1; no reliable D call. The CDR3 is made up of 13 amino acids. Germline assignment: CDR1 SEHNR and CDR2 FQNEAQ (reference sequence). V lost 2 bases and J lost 4, with 8 bases in between. Complete variable domain (other parts from reference TRBV7-9 and TRBJ1-1): DTGVSQNPRHKITKRGQNVTFRCDPISEHNRLYWYRQTLGQGPEFLTYFQNEAQLEKSRLLSDRFSAERPKGSFSTLEIQRTEQGDSAMYLCASSLWGGTEAFFGQGTRLTVV.

This clone was seen a handful of times. The chain employs TRBV13 and TRBJ2-7; possibly TRBD1 for D (6 bases). V lost 4 bases to trimming and J lost 7 bases, with 29 bases between them. This CDR3 has 18 amino acids. The germline V gene has CDR1 PRHDT and CDR2 FYEKMQ (reference sequence). CDR3 sequence (DNA): TGTGCCAGCAGCTCCCTTTCCCCCTCGGGACACGGGCTTGATGAGCAGTACTTC. It codes for CASSSLSPSGHGLDEQYF.

V usage is TRBV30 and J usage is TRBJ2-1; D may be TRBD2 (6 bases). V shed 2 bases and J shed 8 bases, with 16 bases lying between them. The CDR3 is 14 residues long. Germline V gene sequence: CDR1 GTSNPN, CDR2 SVGIG (reference sequence). The CDR3 loop reads CAWSPSPGVDEQFF. DNA of the CDR3: TGTGCCTGGAGTCCCTCCCCGGGGGTCGATGAGCAGTTCTTC. The complete variable domain, with remaining parts taken from reference TRBV30 and TRBJ2-1, reads SQTIHQWPATLVQPVGSPLSLECTVEGTSNPNLYWYRQAAGRGLQLLFYSVGIGQISSEVPQNLSASRPQDRQFILSSKKLLLSDSGFYLCAWSPSPGVDEQFFGPGTRLTVL.

This rearrangement joins TRBV5-6 to TRBJ2-7; D possibly corresponds to TRBD1 (6 bases). Deletions cut 3 bases from V and 5 bases from J, with 18 bases between. This CDR3 contains 15 residues. Germline V gene data show CDR1 as SGHDT and CDR2 as YYEEEE. The CDR3 region is CASSSSQTGLHEQYF. In nucleotides, the CDR3 is TGTGCCAGCAGCTCTTCTCAAACAGGGTTGCACGAGCAGTACTTC.

This chain's CDR3 is CASRPGTQNTEAFF. The CDR3 nucleotides read TGTGCCAGCAGACCCGGGACACAGAACACTGAAGCTTTCTTT. This chain uses TRBV7-9 with TRBJ1-1; D possibly corresponds to TRBD1 (6 bases). Germline CDR1 reads SEHNR; CDR2 reads FQNEAQ (reference sequence). Trimming took 6 bases from V and 1 from J, leaving 12 bases between them. The CDR3 has 14 amino acids.

V and J are TRBV30 and TRBJ1-1; no firm D call. The CDR3 totals 13 residues. Per the germline V gene, CDR1 is GTSNPN and CDR2 is SVGIG (reference sequence). V shed 5 bases and J shed 1 base, with 11 bases lying between them. The CDR3 spells CAWQDGANTEAFF. CDR3 bases: TGTGCCTGGCAGGACGGAGCGAACACTGAAGCTTTCTTT.

This clone showed up just a few times. The chain couples TRBV4-1 to TRBJ2-2; 10 bases map to TRBD1. This CDR3 is built from 16 residues. From germline, CDR1 is MGHRA and CDR2 YSYEKL. J was trimmed by 5 bases and V by 1 base; bases with no gene match: 4. Written as DNA, the CDR3 is TGCGCCAGCAGCCAAGTGGGGACAGGGGAGACCGGGGAGCTGTTTTTT. This sequence encodes CASSQVGTGETGELFF.

This clone was seen ten or more times. The chain joins TRBV12-5 to TRBJ2-1, with D possibly TRBD2 on 6 matching bases. CDR1 is LGHNT and CDR2 is FRNRAP in the germline V gene. The CDR3 is 16 amino acids. V was pared by 1 base and J by 8 bases, with 18 bases between. This CDR3 is CASGLDGTVGWDEQFF. For the CDR3, the DNA is TGTGCTAGTGGTTTGGACGGGACTGTGGGATGGGATGAGCAGTTCTTC.

The chain's CDR3 is CASSYPTSTDTQYF. CDR3 in DNA: TGTGCCAGCAGTTACCCCACCAGCACAGATACGCAGTATTTT. V usage is TRBV6-5 and J usage is TRBJ2-3, with no clear D. V lost 2 bases to trimming and J lost 0 bases, with 6 bases between them. Germline V lookup: CDR1 MNHEY, CDR2 SVGAGI. The CDR3 consists of 14 residues.

This chain connects TRBV29-1 to TRBJ2-7; no reliable D call. The germline CDR1 and CDR2 sequences are SQVTM and ANQGSEA. This CDR3 comprises 11 residues. V shed 7 bases and J shed 6 bases, with 13 bases lying between them. In DNA form, the CDR3 reads TGCAGCGCCCAGGAGTCAGGCGAGCAGTACTTC. As protein: CSAQESGEQYF.

The chain carries TRBV4-3 and TRBJ2-1; 9 bases align to TRBD2. V lost 4 bases and J lost 4; bases outside the gene matches: 2. From germline, CDR1 is LGHNA and CDR2 YSLEER. The CDR3 length is 14 residues. The CDR3, as DNA: TGCGCCAGCAGCCTTGCGGGGGGGTACAATGAGCAGTTCTTC. Its translation is CASSLAGGYNEQFF.

This clone was recorded a few times. The chain has TRBV4-1 and TRBJ2-7, with TRBD1 as a possible D gene (6 bases). The CDR3 extends over 15 amino acids. The V and J ends lost 0 bases and 6 bases respectively, with 15 bases between them. In germline, CDR1 is MGHRA, CDR2 YSYEKL. The CDR3 spells CASSQDSGALLEQYF. Here the CDR3 DNA reads TGCGCCAGCAGCCAAGATTCAGGGGCCTTACTCGAGCAGTACTTC.

The rearrangement joins TRBV29-1 to TRBJ1-1; possible D gene TRBD1, 5 bases. Trimming took off 3 bases at V and 7 bases at J, with 9 bases between the two ends. The V gene's germline CDR1 is SQVTM and CDR2 ANQGSEA. The CDR3 extends over 11 amino acids. CDR3 residues: CSVEGDGEAFF. CDR3 nucleotides: TGCAGCGTTGAGGGGGACGGTGAAGCTTTCTTT.

This clone was seen a few times. The chain recombines TRBV29-1 with TRBJ1-2, with D perhaps matching TRBD1 (5 bases). Between the trimmed V and J ends, which lost 5 bases and 4 bases, there was a span of 14 bases. The CDR3 loop spans 13 amino acids. The germline gives CDR1 SQVTM, CDR2 ANQGSEA. As DNA, the CDR3 is TGCAGCGTTCAACCAGGGAAAGCCTATGGCTACACCTTC. Translated, it gives CSVQPGKAYGYTF. Full variable domain (rest looked up from reference TRBV29-1 and TRBJ1-2): SAVISQKPSRDICQRGTSLTIQCQVDSQVTMMFWYRQQPGQSLTLIATANQGSEATYESGFVIDKFPISRPNLTFSTLTVSNMSPEDSSIYLCSVQPGKAYGYTFGSGTRLTVV.

V usage is TRBV25-1 and J usage is TRBJ1-5, with unresolved D. This CDR3 spans 14 amino acids. Germline loops: CDR1 MGHDK, CDR2 SYGVNS. With 1 base removed from V and 1 base from J, the gap between germline ends came to 5 bases. CDR3 region: CASSEFDSNQPQHF. The DNA for the CDR3 is TGTGCCAGCAGTGAATTCGACAGCAATCAGCCCCAGCATTTT.

The V and J genes are TRBV6-1 and TRBJ2-7, with 8 bases lining up with TRBD1. The length of the CDR3 is 13 residues. V lost 6 bases, J lost 2 bases, and 3 bases stayed unmatched. Germline-derived CDR1 and CDR2 are MNHNS and SASEGT. The CDR3 protein is CASRGQATYEQYF. CDR3 coding DNA: TGTGCCAGCAGGGGACAGGCCACCTACGAGCAGTACTTC.

The sample holds a few counts of this clone. This rearrangement joins TRBV19 to TRBJ1-1; D remains ambiguous. Germline lookup yields CDR1 LNHDA and CDR2 SQIVND (reference sequence). Trimming stripped 8 bases from V and 2 bases from J, with 9 bases between. The CDR3 totals 12 residues. The CDR3 spells CASQLGNTEAFF. CDR3 coding DNA: TGTGCCAGTCAGCTGGGTAACACTGAAGCTTTCTTT.

This clone has only a few counts. The V call is TRBV2, the J call TRBJ1-6, with a weak D call TRBD1 (6 bases). The CDR3 runs 14 residues. Germline assignment: CDR1 SNHLY and CDR2 FYNNEI. V dropped 4 bases and J dropped 7 bases, with 11 bases sitting between them. The CDR3 region is CASSVGGPNSPLHF. The CDR3, as DNA: TGTGCCAGCAGTGTAGGGGGACCAAATTCACCCCTCCACTTT.

The CDR3 DNA is TGTGCCAGCAGCTGGATGACAGGGAGGGATTCACCCCTCCACTTT. Amino acid sequence: CASSWMTGRDSPLHF. The chain has TRBV7-9 and TRBJ1-6; 7 nucleotides align to TRBD1. Trimming cost V 4 bases and J 8 bases; bases outside gene matches: 8. Germline V lookup: CDR1 SEHNR, CDR2 FQNEAQ (reference sequence). The CDR3 sequence is 15 residues long.

This sequence joins TRBV5-8 and TRBJ2-7; D unresolved. The V end was cut by 1 base, the J end by 12 bases, with 14 bases between. The CDR3 consists of 12 residues. CDR1 SGHTS and CDR2 YDEGEE come from the germline V gene. CDR3 in DNA: TGTGCCAGCAGCTTGATGCCAGCCCAGAGGTACTTC. Its translation: CASSLMPAQRYF.

About this clone itself: At one end, the junction sequence differs from germline, possibly due to a read error. The chain combines TRBV7-7 with TRBJ1-1; D is unclear. The CDR3 covers 13 residues. The V gene's germline CDR1 is SSHAT and CDR2 FNYEAQ (reference sequence). The CDR3 DNA follows: TGTGCTAGCAGCTTTGGGAAGAACACTGAAGCTTTCTTT. Protein sequence: CASSFGKNTEAFF.

The chain employs TRBV23-1 and TRBJ1-5; D not resolved. TRBV23-1 counts as an open reading frame of uncertain function. This CDR3 has 13 residues. Trimming took 6 bases from V and 10 from J, leaving 16 bases between them. CDR3 amino acids: CASRNRTFRPQHF. DNA of the CDR3: TGCGCCAGCAGGAACCGGACCTTTAGACCCCAGCATTTT.

This rearrangement joins TRBV4-3 to TRBJ1-2, with TRBD1 identical over 9 bases. Trimming cost V 0 bases and J 7 bases; bases outside gene matches: 9. Germline V CDR1 and CDR2: LGHNA, YSLEER. The CDR3 extends over 16 amino acids. CDR3 nucleotides: TGCGCCAGCAGCCAAGATCTGGGGACAGGGTTTTCTGGCTACACCTTC. Residues: CASSQDLGTGFSGYTF.